These 29 T cell receptor beta chains originate from one sample sequenced in a study of CD8 T cells in Susac syndrome. RNA in amounts of roughly 0.5 to 1 ug was reverse transcribed with random hexamers. Each CDR3 protein gets one entry after TCRdb re-called the immunoSEQ multiplex PCR reads with MiXCR. The data show roughly 300,000 distinct CDR3 sequences, around 83% seen once. The specimen was CD8+ T cells from PBMCs. Receptors originate from a human donor with multiple sclerosis.

The genes are TRBV29-1 and TRBJ1-2; 8 bases fit TRBD1. Per germline, CDR1 SQVTM and CDR2 ANQGSEA. This CDR3 comprises 12 residues. Trimming took 7 bases from V and 7 from J; bases not matched to a gene: 8. CDR3 residues: CSGTDRELGYTF. CDR3 sequence (DNA): TGCAGCGGTACGGACAGGGAGCTTGGCTACACCTTC.

CDR3 sequence: CASSEYTTDSTDTQYF. The CDR3 bases are TGTGCCAGCAGTGAATATACAACGGACAGCACAGATACGCAGTATTTT. This chain connects TRBV25-1 to TRBJ2-3; D is undetermined. Trimming removed 0 bases at V and 0 bases at J, with 10 bases between. The germline V gene has CDR1 MGHDK and CDR2 SYGVNS. The CDR3 is 16 residues long.

This clonotype was counted a single time. This sequence joins TRBV28 and TRBJ2-7; 12 bases line up with TRBD2. V was clipped by 4 bases and J by 3 bases; unmatched bases: 10. The germline V gene encodes CDR1 MDHEN and CDR2 SYDVKM. CDR3 length equals 17 residues. The CDR3 loop is CASSSNIKTSGSYEQYF. The CDR3 region has the DNA TGTGCCAGCAGTTCCAACATAAAGACTAGCGGGAGCTACGAGCAGTACTTC.

This clonotype was picked up a small number of times. The V and J genes are TRBV12-5 and TRBJ2-5, with 14 bases aligning to TRBD2. The CDR3 covers 15 residues. Germline CDR1 reads LGHNT; CDR2 reads FRNRAP. J was trimmed by 4 bases and V by 5 bases; bases with no gene match: 3. CDR3 protein: CASGLTSGRVETQYF. Here the CDR3 DNA reads TGTGCTAGTGGTCTGACTAGCGGGAGGGTAGAGACCCAGTACTTC.

The chain couples TRBV15 to TRBJ1-3; D not resolved. Trimming took 3 bases from V and 3 from J, leaving 12 bases between them. This CDR3 region has 15 residues. CDR1 and CDR2 (germline): LNHNV, YYDKDF (reference sequence). Written as DNA, the CDR3 is TGTGCCACCAGCAGGAGGAGAACTGGTGGAAACACCATATATTTT. Protein sequence: CATSRRRTGGNTIYF.

The V and J genes are TRBV29-1 and TRBJ2-1; TRBD2 agrees at 11 bases. The CDR3 length is 14 residues. With 5 bases clipped from V and 8 bases from J, the junction kept 8 bases outside the gene matches. Germline lookup yields CDR1 SQVTM and CDR2 ANQGSEA. The CDR3 loop reads CSVQTSGRLYEQFF. DNA for the CDR3: TGCAGCGTTCAAACTAGCGGGAGACTGTATGAGCAGTTCTTC.

The chain uses TRBV7-9 and TRBJ2-7; D gene ambiguous. The germline V gene encodes CDR1 SEHNR and CDR2 FQNEAQ (reference sequence). The CDR3 totals 12 residues. Trimming left V 2 bases short and J 6 bases short, with 8 bases between. The CDR3 loop is CASSLFFREQYF. CDR3 DNA sequence: TGTGCCAGCAGCTTATTCTTTCGCGAGCAGTACTTC.

The chain links TRBV3-1 to TRBJ2-1, with D possibly TRBD2 on 6 matching bases. The CDR3 spans 17 residues. V was trimmed by 0 bases and J by 1 base, leaving 13 bases between them. Germline values: CDR1 LGHDT, CDR2 YNNKEL (reference sequence). CDR3 bases: TGTGCCAGCAGCCAAGATCCGAGACGGGAGTCCTACAATGAGCAGTTCTTC. Protein product: CASSQDPRRESYNEQFF.

V is TRBV11-2 and J is TRBJ2-1; TRBD2 matches at 11 bases. Trimming at V came to 0 bases and at J to 6 bases, leaving 10 bases not matched to a gene. CDR3 length: 18 amino acids. The germline gives CDR1 SGHAT, CDR2 FQNNGV. In nucleotides, the CDR3 is TGTGCCAGCAGCTTAGAATCGTACGGGACTAGCGGAAGCAATGAGCAGTTCTTC. Encoded protein: CASSLESYGTSGSNEQFF.

This rearrangement joins TRBV19 to TRBJ2-2; TRBD2 might be the D (5 bases). Trimming stripped 3 bases from V and 6 bases from J, with 11 bases between. This CDR3 has 14 residues. Germline V CDR1 and CDR2: LNHDA, SQIVND (reference sequence). This chain's CDR3 is CASSIATSSGELFF. The CDR3 bases are TGTGCCAGTAGTATTGCTACTAGTTCCGGGGAGCTGTTTTTT.

This chain joins TRBV5-6 and TRBJ1-4; the D gene is possibly TRBD1 (5 bases). CDR1 is SGHDT, CDR2 YYEEEE, per germline. There are 17 residues in the CDR3. V was cut by 4 bases and J by 0 bases, with 16 bases left in between. This CDR3 reads CASSIYEQVATNEKLFF. CDR3 DNA sequence: TGTGCCAGCAGCATATACGAACAGGTTGCAACTAATGAAAAACTGTTTTTT.

The chain couples TRBV7-6 to TRBJ2-1; 12 positions agree with TRBD2. The V and J ends lost 5 bases and 4 bases, in that order; junction bases with no gene match: 9. Germline CDR1 and CDR2: SGHVS and FNYEAQ. The CDR3 consists of 17 residues. CDR3 residues: CASSIPGLAGQYNEQFF. CDR3 sequence (DNA): TGTGCCAGCAGCATCCCGGGACTAGCGGGCCAGTACAATGAGCAGTTCTTC.

The chain uses TRBV11-2 and TRBJ2-5; maybe TRBD2 (7 bases). The CDR3 has 15 amino acids. Trimming pared 1 base from V and 4 bases from J, leaving 13 bases between. Germline CDR1 and CDR2: SGHAT and FQNNGV. CDR3 DNA sequence: TGTGCCAGCAGCTTAGCCCGGGGGGCCGGAGAGACCCAGTACTTC. Translated: CASSLARGAGETQYF. Full variable domain (remainder filled in from reference TRBV11-2 and TRBJ2-5): EAGVAQSPRYKIIEKRQSVAFWCNPISGHATLYWYQQILGQGPKLLIQFQNNGVVDDSQLPKDRFSAERLKGVDSTLKIQPAKLEDSAVYLCASSLARGAGETQYFGPGTRLLVL.

The chain combines TRBV6-1 with TRBJ2-7, with D possibly matching TRBD1 (6 bases). The CDR3 contains 17 residues. V was pared by 5 bases and J by 3 bases, with 23 bases between. CDR1 and CDR2 (germline): MNHNS, SASEGT. CDR3 DNA sequence: TGTGCCAGCAGTCCGGCCCGGGGTCTCCGGGACAACTACGAGCAGTACTTC. Residues: CASSPARGLRDNYEQYF.

The J gene is TRBJ2-7, the V gene TRBV2; D remains unclear. Germline lookup yields CDR1 SNHLY and CDR2 FYNNEI. With 3 bases removed from V and 1 base from J, the gap between germline ends came to 10 bases. CDR3 size: 14 residues. The CDR3 sequence is CASSDPTMSYEQYF. The DNA for the CDR3 is TGTGCCAGCAGTGACCCTACTATGTCCTACGAGCAGTACTTC. Full variable domain (missing parts from reference TRBV2 and TRBJ2-7): EPEVTQTPSHQVTQMGQEVILRCVPISNHLYFYWYRQILGQKVEFLVSFYNNEISEKSEIFDDQFSVERPDGSNFTLKIRSTKLEDSAMYFCASSDPTMSYEQYFGPGTRLTVT.

The chain has TRBV5-6 and TRBJ1-5; 7 nucleotides match TRBD1. The CDR3 extends over 14 amino acids. CDR1 and CDR2 (germline): SGHDT, YYEEEE. J lost 4 bases, V lost 2 bases, and 3 bases had no gene match. Here the CDR3 DNA reads TGTGCCAGCAGCTTTGGGGACAGAAATCAGCCCCAGCATTTT. Encoded protein: CASSFGDRNQPQHF.

The CDR3 nucleotides are TGTGCCAGCAGTGAAAACGCGGGGCACAATGAGCAGTTCTTC. Amino acids: CASSENAGHNEQFF. The rearrangement links TRBV6-1 to TRBJ2-1, with D maybe TRBD2 (6 bases). Germline V gene lookup returns CDR1 MNHNS and CDR2 SASEGT. The V gene lost 2 bases and the J gene lost 5 bases, with 10 bases spanning the gap. This CDR3 comprises 14 residues.

This sequence joins TRBV3-1 and TRBJ2-2; 11 bases fit TRBD2. Germline V lookup: CDR1 LGHDT, CDR2 YNNKEL (reference sequence). V gave up 4 bases and J gave up 2 bases; unmatched junction bases: 9. This CDR3 contains 18 residues. CDR3 in amino acids: CASSLTNRLAGNTGELFF. CDR3 DNA: TGTGCCAGCAGCCTCACAAATAGACTAGCGGGAAACACCGGGGAGCTGTTTTTT.

This rearrangement joins TRBV24-1 to TRBJ2-1; TRBD2 might be the D (6 bases). The CDR3 contains 14 residues. Germline loops: CDR1 KGHDR, CDR2 SFDVKD. V shed 8 bases and J shed 5 bases, with 15 bases lying between them. This chain's CDR3 is CATKRDSGNNEQFF. The DNA for the CDR3 is TGTGCCACCAAAAGGGACTCGGGAAACAATGAGCAGTTCTTC.

The V call is TRBV28, the J call TRBJ2-7, with a possible D match to TRBD1 (5 bases). There are 21 residues in the CDR3. The germline V and J ends were trimmed by 2 bases and 3 bases, with 32 bases remaining between them. Germline V lookup: CDR1 MDHEN, CDR2 SYDVKM. The CDR3 DNA sequence: TGTGCCAGCAGTTTACTTATTTGGGGCACTCCCGTTTGGGATTCGTACTACGAGCAGTACTTC. This sequence encodes CASSLLIWGTPVWDSYYEQYF.

The J gene is TRBJ1-5, the V gene TRBV6-1; D remains ambiguous. This CDR3 comprises 16 residues. The germline V gene has CDR1 MNHNS and CDR2 SASEGT. V lost 3 bases, J lost 2 bases, and 14 bases lay in between. CDR3 in DNA: TGTGCCAGCAGTGACAGCACGATGGGTGGCAATCAGCCCCAGCATTTT. Its translation is CASSDSTMGGNQPQHF.

The table lists this clonotype with a few counts. The J gene is TRBJ1-2, the V gene TRBV27; D is possibly TRBD1 (6 bases). CDR1 is MNHEY, CDR2 SMNVEV, per germline (reference sequence). V lost 2 bases, J lost 4 bases, and 8 bases lay in between. The CDR3 totals 13 residues. CDR3 amino acids: CASSLGGGYGYTF. DNA of the CDR3: TGTGCCAGCAGTTTAGGGGGCGGCTATGGCTACACCTTC.

The chain is built from TRBV13 and TRBJ2-2; the match to TRBD1 covers 9 bases. This CDR3 comprises 16 residues. Germline loops: CDR1 PRHDT, CDR2 FYEKMQ (reference sequence). J lost 5 bases, V lost 5 bases, and 9 bases had no gene match. Written as DNA, the CDR3 is TGTGCCAGCAGCACACCCGCCGGGACAGGGACCGGGGAGCTGTTTTTT. Residues: CASSTPAGTGTGELFF.

As concerns this clonotype: One end of the junction does not line up with germline, which may come from a read error. The V gene is TRBV7-7, the J gene TRBJ2-1, with a weak D call TRBD2 (5 bases). Germline loops: CDR1 SSHAT, CDR2 FNYEAQ (reference sequence). CDR3 length equals 16 residues. The CDR3 DNA sequence: TGTGCTAGCAGCTTCGACCCCCTAGCAGCCTACAATGAGCAGTTCTTC. It encodes CASSFDPLAAYNEQFF.

CDR3 sequence (DNA): TGTGCCAGCAGTGACCCGGGCGCGGCTGCCTACGAGCAGTACTTC. Translation: CASSDPGAAAYEQYF. V gene TRBV6-1 combines with J gene TRBJ2-7, with D hard to call. V dropped 3 bases and J dropped 2 bases, with 14 bases sitting between them. Germline assignment: CDR1 MNHNS and CDR2 SASEGT. This CDR3 has 15 residues.

The rearrangement uses TRBV4-1 and TRBJ2-1; D could derive from TRBD1 or TRBD2 (5 bases each). Trimming removed 1 base at V and 8 bases at J, with 15 bases between. The CDR3 extends over 15 amino acids. The germline CDR1 and CDR2 sequences are MGHRA and YSYEKL. CDR3 sequence (DNA): TGCGCCAGCAGCCAAGTGGACGGGACCTGGGATGAGCAGTTCTTC. This encodes CASSQVDGTWDEQFF.

CDR3 sequence reads: CSAHLGNTEAFF. In DNA, the CDR3 is TGCAGTGCTCACCTCGGGAACACTGAAGCTTTCTTT. The chain has TRBV20-1 and TRBJ1-1, with D uncertain. V lost 5 bases, J lost 1 base, and 8 bases lay in between. The CDR3 contains 12 residues. Germline CDR1 and CDR2: DFQATT and SNEGSKA (reference sequence).

A few counts support this clonotype. The chain employs TRBV6-1 and TRBJ2-4; D is unclear. From germline, CDR1 is MNHNS and CDR2 SASEGT. This CDR3 region has 15 residues. V was trimmed by 2 bases and J by 7 bases, leaving 15 bases between them. CDR3 coding DNA: TGTGCCAGCAGTGAATTTGTTGGGCTTAATAACATTCAGTACTTC. Protein product: CASSEFVGLNNIQYF.

This chain joins TRBV29-1 and TRBJ1-1, with D possibly TRBD1 on 5 matching bases. With 4 bases removed from V and 5 bases from J, the gap between germline ends came to 14 bases. The germline CDR1 and CDR2 sequences are SQVTM and ANQGSEA. This CDR3 spans 13 amino acids. The CDR3 DNA follows: TGCAGCGTTGCGTTCGGGACGAGGACTGAAGCTTTCTTT. Protein sequence: CSVAFGTRTEAFF. Full variable domain (missing parts from reference TRBV29-1 and TRBJ1-1): SAVISQKPSRDICQRGTSLTIQCQVDSQVTMMFWYRQQPGQSLTLIATANQGSEATYESGFVIDKFPISRPNLTFSTLTVSNMSPEDSSIYLCSVAFGTRTEAFFGQGTRLTVV.